This passage covers 25 T cell receptor beta chains from one sample sequenced in a study of early T cells in non-severe SARS-CoV-2 infection. MiXCR, applied by TCRdb to the 5' RACE reads, yields one record per CDR3 protein. The sample holds around 50,000 distinct CDR3 sequences; roughly 12% are singletons and the top ten take about 4%. Source material: whole blood. The receptor set was obtained from an adult who was a healthcare worker with PCR-confirmed SARS-CoV-2 infection or an uninfected control (not recorded which).

This clonotype has a handful of counts. The chain combines TRBV11-2 with TRBJ2-2; no reliable D call. The ends were cut back, 1 base at V and 1 base at J, with 1 base in the middle. This CDR3 is 13 amino acids long. Germline values: CDR1 SGHAT, CDR2 FQNNGV. The CDR3: CASSLVNTGELFF. CDR3 DNA: TGTGCCAGCAGCTTAGTGAACACCGGGGAGCTGTTTTTT.

This clonotype was observed many times. The CDR3 DNA reads TGCAGTGCTAGAGATCCTCTAGCGAGGGCCACAGATACGCAGTATTTT. Translation: CSARDPLARATDTQYF. The chain combines TRBV20-1 with TRBJ2-3; TRBD2 might be the D (6 bases). With 0 bases removed from V and 2 bases from J, the gap between germline ends came to 15 bases. In germline, CDR1 is DFQATT, CDR2 SNEGSKA (reference sequence). The CDR3 is made up of 16 amino acids.

The sample holds a few counts of this clonotype. The chain joins TRBV5-8 to TRBJ1-2; 9 bases are a match to TRBD1. Trimming removed 5 bases from V and 1 base from J; junction bases left unmatched: 9. Germline V lookup: CDR1 SGHTS, CDR2 YDEGEE. There are 16 residues in the CDR3. CDR3 loop: CASRPSGTGINYGYTF. As DNA, the CDR3 is TGTGCCAGCAGGCCCTCCGGGACAGGGATTAACTATGGCTACACCTTC.

This chain joins TRBV27 and TRBJ2-3; D call uncertain. V gave up 8 bases and J gave up 3 bases, with 15 bases separating them. CDR1 MNHEY and CDR2 SMNVEV come from the germline V gene (reference sequence). The CDR3 is 14 residues long. In nucleotides, the CDR3 is TGTGCCAGCGCCTTCTTCGGGCCGACAGATACGCAGTATTTT. Protein sequence: CASAFFGPTDTQYF.

The table lists this clonotype with a few counts. The chain is built from TRBV10-2 and TRBJ2-7, with D possibly TRBD2 on 6 matching bases. The CDR3 extends over 13 amino acids. Germline V gene data show CDR1 as WSHSY and CDR2 as SAAADI. V was clipped by 4 bases and J by 4 bases, with 11 bases between them. CDR3 sequence reads: CASSVRTTYEQYF. For the CDR3, the DNA is TGCGCCAGCAGTGTAAGGACTACTTACGAGCAGTACTTC.

This clonotype was observed many times. The chain couples TRBV29-1 to TRBJ2-1, with 9 bases matching TRBD2. The J segment lost 1 base and the V segment lost 4 bases, leaving 5 bases of the junction unmatched. Germline V lookup: CDR1 SQVTM, CDR2 ANQGSEA. The CDR3 length is 15 residues. In nucleotides, the CDR3 is TGCAGCGTTGGAAATAGCGGGAGTTCCTACAATGAGCAGTTCTTC. Amino acid sequence: CSVGNSGSSYNEQFF.

In nucleotides, the CDR3 is TGTGCCAGCAGCTTGGGGAATTTGAACACTGAAGCTTTCTTT. The encoded protein is CASSLGNLNTEAFF. The chain uses TRBV11-3 and TRBJ1-1; D gene uncertain. Trimming stripped 3 bases from V and 0 bases from J, with 8 bases between. The CDR3 length is 14 residues. Germline CDR1 SGHNT, CDR2 YENEEA.

The chain uses TRBV2 and TRBJ2-3; D might be TRBD2 (6 bases). CDR1 is SNHLY and CDR2 is FYNNEI in the germline V gene. Trimming removed 4 bases from V and 2 bases from J, with 10 bases in between. The CDR3 has 14 residues. Here the CDR3 DNA reads TGTGCCAGCAGTGCCGAGCGGGTCACAGATACGCAGTATTTT. The encoded protein is CASSAERVTDTQYF.

The chain is built from TRBV7-6 and TRBJ2-2; D is ambiguous. The CDR3 covers 16 residues. Trimming took 1 base from V and 1 from J, leaving 10 bases between them. CDR1 and CDR2 (germline): SGHVS, FNYEAQ. The DNA for the CDR3 is TGTGCCAGCAGCTTAGGGTCTGTGGGGAACACCGGGGAGCTGTTTTTT. Translation gives CASSLGSVGNTGELFF.

This clonotype was seen at least ten times. The chain uses TRBV11-1 and TRBJ1-2; tentative D call: TRBD1 (5 bases). Germline CDR1 SGHAT, CDR2 FQDESV (reference sequence). Trimming took off 5 bases at V and 8 bases at J, with 18 bases between the two ends. The CDR3 has 14 amino acids. The CDR3 is CASSPGTGIGGYTF. For the CDR3, the DNA is TGTGCCAGCAGCCCCGGGACCGGGATAGGAGGCTACACCTTC.

In this sample, this clonotype turned up many times. The rearrangement joins TRBV7-8 to TRBJ2-7; D ambiguous. Looked up from germline, CDR1 is SGHVS and CDR2 is FQNEAQ. The ends were cut back, 2 bases at V and 0 bases at J, with 8 bases in the middle. The CDR3 consists of 14 residues. The CDR3 DNA reads TGTGCCAGCAGCTTAAACGGCCTCTCCTACGAGCAGTACTTC. It codes for CASSLNGLSYEQYF.

The genes are TRBV29-1 and TRBJ2-1; no firm D call. CDR1 is SQVTM and CDR2 is ANQGSEA in the germline V gene. This CDR3 has 11 residues. The V end lost 7 bases, the J end lost 2 bases, and 6 bases lay between the germline ends. The CDR3 here is CSGATYNEQFF. The CDR3 DNA follows: TGCAGCGGGGCTACCTACAATGAGCAGTTCTTC.

This chain links TRBV5-4 with TRBJ2-6; D unresolved. The V and J ends lost 6 bases and 0 bases respectively, with 7 bases between them. This CDR3 spans 14 amino acids. Germline loops: CDR1 SGHNT, CDR2 YYREEE (reference sequence). The CDR3 DNA follows: TGTGCCAGCACCCCGTACTCTGGGGCCAACGTCCTGACTTTC. It codes for CASTPYSGANVLTF. Using reference TRBV5-4 and TRBJ2-6 for the parts outside the CDR3, the full variable domain is ETGVTQSPTHLIKTRGQQVTLRCSSQSGHNTVSWYQQALGQGPQFIFQYYREEENGRGNFPPRFSGLQFPNYSSELNVNALELDDSALYLCASTPYSGANVLTFGAGSRLTVL.

The J gene is TRBJ1-1, the V gene TRBV28; D ambiguous. V lost 5 bases and J 1 base, leaving 5 bases between the germline ends. Germline assignment: CDR1 MDHEN and CDR2 SYDVKM. The CDR3 contains 12 residues. The DNA for the CDR3 is TGTGCCAGCAGTCACGAGAACACTGAAGCTTTCTTT. Translating it yields CASSHENTEAFF.

This clonotype has a count of ten or more. The chain is built from TRBV24-1 and TRBJ2-3, with TRBD2 matching over 12 bases. The germline CDR1 and CDR2 sequences are KGHDR and SFDVKD. The CDR3 contains 16 residues. The junction had 3 bases not matched to a gene; V was cut back by 3 bases and J by 3 bases. CDR3 in DNA: TGTGCCACCAGTGATGGGACTAGCGGGTGGACAGATACGCAGTATTTT. Its protein product is CATSDGTSGWTDTQYF.

This clonotype was picked up many times. The J gene is TRBJ2-2, the V gene TRBV19; D remains ambiguous. Looked up from germline, CDR1 is LNHDA and CDR2 is SQIVND (reference sequence). The CDR3 covers 15 residues. V lost 2 bases to trimming and J lost 0 bases, with 7 bases between them. CDR3: CASSILGANTGELFF. The CDR3, as DNA: TGTGCCAGTAGTATACTGGGTGCGAACACCGGGGAGCTGTTTTTT.

This clonotype was found many times. The V gene is TRBV5-4, the J gene TRBJ2-4; perhaps TRBD1 as D (5 bases). V was pared by 4 bases and J by 0 bases, with 11 bases between. The CDR3 sequence is 15 residues long. The germline V gene encodes CDR1 SGHNT and CDR2 YYREEE (reference sequence). CDR3 DNA: TGTGCCAGCAGCCCGGACACACTAGCCAAAAACATTCAGTACTTC. This gives the protein CASSPDTLAKNIQYF.

The genes are TRBV20-1 and TRBJ2-7; 9 nucleotides align to TRBD2. The germline V gene encodes CDR1 DFQATT and CDR2 SNEGSKA (reference sequence). The junction had 5 bases not matched to a gene; V was cut back by 2 bases and J by 6 bases. This CDR3 comprises 13 residues. The CDR3 DNA reads as TGCAGTGCTAGACCGGGACTAGCATCCGAGCAGTACTTC. It yields the protein CSARPGLASEQYF.

J is TRBJ1-2 and V is TRBV29-1; a weak D match, TRBD1 (5 bases). The germline CDR1 and CDR2 sequences are SQVTM and ANQGSEA. There are 16 residues in the CDR3. Trimming cost V 6 bases and J 1 base, with 21 bases left between them. In DNA, the CDR3 is TGCAGCGTCTTTAGGCCGGGACCGGGTCTTAACTATGGCTACACCTTC. As protein: CSVFRPGPGLNYGYTF.

This clonotype came up many times. The chain joins TRBV3-1 to TRBJ2-7; either TRBD1 or TRBD2 may supply D (6 bases each). V lost 8 bases to trimming and J lost 2 bases, with 13 bases between them. CDR1 and CDR2 (germline): LGHDT, YNNKEL (reference sequence). This CDR3 is built from 13 residues. This CDR3 is CASRGPVTYEQYF. CDR3 nucleotide sequence: TGTGCCAGCCGGGGGCCAGTCACCTACGAGCAGTACTTC.

The gene calls are TRBV29-1 and TRBJ2-7, with 8 bases fitting TRBD1. The J segment lost 5 bases and the V segment lost 4 bases, leaving 7 bases of the junction unmatched. This CDR3 has 13 amino acids. The germline gives CDR1 SQVTM, CDR2 ANQGSEA. The CDR3 nucleotides are TGCAGCGTTGTTACAGGGGGTAGGAACGAGCAGTACTTC. Its protein product is CSVVTGGRNEQYF.

J is TRBJ2-3 and V is TRBV11-2; a possible D gene is TRBD1 (5 bases). The CDR3 is 13 amino acids. Germline lookup yields CDR1 SGHAT and CDR2 FQNNGV. Trimming cost V 3 bases and J 6 bases, with 10 bases left between them. The CDR3 is CASSLPGADTQYF. In nucleotides, the CDR3 is TGTGCCAGCAGCTTGCCTGGGGCGGATACGCAGTATTTT.

This clonotype was counted a few times. The chain joins TRBV29-1 to TRBJ2-2; 7 bases are shared with TRBD1. Trimming took 6 bases from V and 0 from J; bases not matched to a gene: 10. Germline CDR1 and CDR2: SQVTM and ANQGSEA. This CDR3 region has 16 residues. The chain's CDR3 is CSVSDRLNSNTGELFF. CDR3 nucleotides: TGCAGCGTATCGGACAGGTTAAACTCGAACACCGGGGAGCTGTTTTTT.

CDR3 residues: CASSPLARRHTYEQYF. The CDR3 nucleotides are TGTGCCAGCAGCCCCCTGGCCCGTCGGCATACCTACGAGCAGTACTTC. The chain joins TRBV11-2 to TRBJ2-7; no reliable D call. Looked up from germline, CDR1 is SGHAT and CDR2 is FQNNGV. V dropped 5 bases and J dropped 2 bases, with 19 bases sitting between them. The length of the CDR3 is 16 residues. Combining the CDR3 with reference TRBV11-2 and TRBJ2-7 gives the whole variable domain EAGVAQSPRYKIIEKRQSVAFWCNPISGHATLYWYQQILGQGPKLLIQFQNNGVVDDSQLPKDRFSAERLKGVDSTLKIQPAKLEDSAVYLCASSPLARRHTYEQYFGPGTRLTVT.

This chain uses TRBV18 with TRBJ1-3; 8 nucleotides line up with TRBD1. Losses at the gene ends were 3 bases for V and 0 bases for J; bases not matched to a gene: 7. Looked up from germline, CDR1 is KGHSH and CDR2 is LQKENI. The CDR3 loop spans 17 amino acids. CDR3 coding DNA: TGTGCCAGCTCACCCTCCGGACAGGGTGACTCTGGAAACACCATATATTTT. Residues: CASSPSGQGDSGNTIYF.